Listed below are T cell receptor beta chains from one sample, sequenced in a study of response to subunit inactivated influenza vaccine. TCRdb itself ran the RT-PCR reads through MiXCR, one entry per CDR3 protein. The sample yields hundreds of thousands of distinct CDR3 sequences, around a fifth seen once. Sequenced material: PBMCs from blood, taken approximately 22 months after vaccination. The receptors shown here come from a man between 50 and 70 years old who received an inactivated influenza vaccine. CDR3s include the opening cysteine and the closing phenylalanine or tryptophan. A D gene is named only where the DNA matches it firmly. Clone size appears in some rows only: once, few, many, or a class for an expanded clone.

V	D	J	size	CDR3	DNA
TRBV3-1	TRBD2	TRBJ2-5	few	CASSHPPDWIAGEETQYF	TGTGCCAGCAGCCACCCGCCGGATTGGATAGCGGGGGAAGAGACCCAGTACTTC
TRBV29-1	NA	TRBJ2-1	few	CSAGHEQFF	TGCAGCGCGGGCCATGAGCAGTTCTTC
TRBV14	NA	TRBJ1-2	NA	CASSPLGGGSSYTF	TGTGCCAGCAGCCCCCTTGGCGGGGGATCAAGCTACACCTTC
TRBV10-3	TRBD1	TRBJ2-1	few	CAISESGGQSYNEQFF	TGTGCCATCAGTGAGTCAGGGGGACAGTCCTACAATGAGCAGTTCTTC
TRBV30	NA	TRBJ2-3	NA	CAWSTGMTDTQYF	TGTGCCTGGAGTACCGGGATGACAGATACGCAGTATTTT
TRBV12-3/TRBV12-4	TRBD1	TRBJ1-2	many	CASSLVDRGGGYTF	TGTGCCAGCAGTTTAGTCGACAGGGGTGGCGGCTACACCTTC
TRBV10-3	TRBD1	TRBJ2-7	NA	CAISEGQGSREQYF	TGTGCCATCAGTGAGGGACAGGGGTCGCGAGAGCAGTACTTC
TRBV20-1	TRBD2	TRBJ2-1	once	CSARGATSGSYNEQFF	TGCAGTGCTAGAGGGGCGACTAGCGGGAGCTACAATGAGCAGTTCTTC
TRBV20-1	TRBD2	TRBJ2-5	few	CSATGTSGREQETQYF	TGCAGTGCCACCGGGACTAGCGGGAGGGAACAAGAGACCCAGTACTTC
TRBV5-1	NA	TRBJ1-3	NA	CASSFGRHHGRNTIYF	TGCGCCAGCAGCTTCGGGAGACACCATGGGCGAAACACCATATATTTT
TRBV6-4	TRBD1	TRBJ2-1	NA	CASSGDSSYNEQFF	TGTGCCAGCAGTGGGGACAGCTCCTACAATGAGCAGTTCTTC
TRBV6-2/TRBV6-3	NA	TRBJ2-3	NA	CASSLPTSTDTQYF	TGTGCCAGCAGTTTGCCAACTAGCACAGATACGCAGTATTTT
TRBV3-1	NA	TRBJ1-1	few	CASSQVGRNTEAFF	TGTGCCAGCAGCCAAGTGGGGCGGAACACTGAAGCTTTCTTT
TRBV12-3/TRBV12-4	TRBD2	TRBJ2-1	NA	CASTLAGGLNEQFF	TGTGCCAGCACTCTAGCGGGAGGGCTAAATGAGCAGTTCTTC
TRBV9	TRBD2	TRBJ2-1	NA	CASSPRLADLEQFF	TGTGCCAGCAGCCCCCGACTAGCGGATCTAGAGCAGTTCTTC
TRBV29-1	NA	TRBJ2-5	few	CSVESWAGTQETQYF	TGCAGCGTTGAATCCTGGGCAGGAACCCAAGAGACCCAGTACTTC
TRBV23-1	NA	TRBJ2-7	few	CASSRQASDEQYF	TGCGCCAGCAGTCGGCAGGCCTCCGACGAGCAGTACTTC
TRBV7-3	NA	TRBJ2-1	NA	CASSLTRSVNEQFF	TGTGCCAGCAGCTTAACCAGGAGTGTTAATGAGCAGTTCTTC
TRBV11-2	NA	TRBJ2-5	NA	CASSLGPAGQETQYF	TGTGCCAGCAGCTTGGGGCCAGCGGGCCAAGAGACCCAGTACTTC
TRBV5-1	NA	TRBJ2-4	few	CASSPTTGSGNIQYF	TGCGCCAGCAGCCCCACAACAGGGTCGGGTAACATTCAGTACTTC
TRBV3-1	NA	TRBJ1-1	many	CASSQDIGTVEAFF	TGTGCCAGCAGCCAAGATATAGGGACGGTCGAAGCTTTCTTT
TRBV4-3	NA	TRBJ1-4	NA	CASSQEPGRNEKLFF	TGCGCCAGCAGCCAAGAACCAGGTCGTAATGAAAAACTGTTTTTT
TRBV6-5	NA	TRBJ2-5	few	CASSYSTTRQETQYF	TGTGCCAGCAGTTACTCGACGACCAGGCAAGAGACCCAGTACTTC
TRBV29-1	NA	TRBJ1-1	NA	CSVEPRLGNTEAFF	TGCAGCGTTGAACCTAGACTGGGGAACACTGAAGCTTTCTTT
TRBV6-1	NA	TRBJ2-2	few	CASSSTDLLSLELFF	TGTGCCAGCAGCTCCACGGACCTACTCTCCTTGGAGCTGTTTTTT
TRBV4-3	NA	TRBJ1-2	NA	CASSQVGGVGYTF	TGCGCCAGCAGCCAAGTGGGGGGGGTTGGCTACACCTTC
TRBV7-2	NA	TRBJ2-2	few	CASSYVRGELFF	TGTGCCAGCAGTTATGTCCGGGGGGAGCTGTTTTTT
TRBV30	NA	TRBJ2-1	NA	CAWATGGSYNEQFF	TGTGCCTGGGCCACAGGAGGCTCCTACAATGAGCAGTTCTTC
TRBV5-1	TRBD2	TRBJ2-3	NA	CASSPYGRDYSTDTQYF	TGCGCCAGCAGCCCTTACGGTCGGGACTATAGCACAGATACGCAGTATTTT
TRBV7-8	NA	TRBJ2-5	NA	CASRPGVYQETQYF	TGTGCCAGCAGGCCCGGGGTTTACCAAGAGACCCAGTACTTC
TRBV11-2	TRBD1	TRBJ1-4	NA	CASSFTGTENEKLFF	TGTGCCAGCAGCTTCACCGGGACAGAGAATGAAAAACTGTTTTTT
TRBV3-1	NA	TRBJ1-2	many	CASSQDPGVVVGYTF	TGTGCCAGCAGCCAAGATCCAGGGGTGGTTGTTGGCTACACCTTC
TRBV11-2	TRBD1	TRBJ1-4	few	CASSPGGLYEKLFF	TGTGCCAGCAGCCCAGGGGGCTTGTATGAAAAACTGTTTTTT
TRBV6-1	NA	TRBJ1-6	few	CASSPLSDNSPLHF	TGTGCCAGCAGTCCACTGTCCGATAATTCACCCCTCCACTTT
TRBV28	TRBD2	TRBJ2-1	NA	CASSPGLAGGSSYNEQFF	TGTGCCAGCAGTCCTGGACTAGCGGGAGGGAGCTCCTACAATGAGCAGTTCTTC
TRBV19	NA	TRBJ1-2	NA	CASSISYSSNYGYTF	TGTGCCAGTAGTATATCTTACAGCTCTAACTATGGCTACACCTTC
TRBV20-1	TRBD1	TRBJ1-1	many	CSAEDRGRNTEAFF	TGCAGTGCCGAGGACAGGGGCAGGAACACTGAAGCTTTCTTT
TRBV2	NA	TRBJ1-2	NA	CAVSRRDYGYTF	TGTGCCGTCTCGAGGAGGGACTATGGCTACACCTTC
TRBV10-3	NA	TRBJ2-7	many	CATGAGKVSEQYF	TGTGCCACCGGGGCAGGGAAAGTCTCCGAGCAGTACTTC
TRBV5-1	TRBD1	TRBJ1-1	many	CASSMDRGENTEAFF	TGCGCCAGCAGCATGGACAGGGGTGAGAACACTGAAGCTTTCTTT
TRBV4-1	TRBD1	TRBJ1-1	NA	CASSQPSGQGFMNTEAFF	TGCGCCAGCAGCCAGCCCTCGGGACAGGGCTTCATGAACACTGAAGCTTTCTTT
TRBV27	NA	TRBJ1-6	NA	CASSSIRGTSPLHF	TGTGCCAGCAGTTCAATCAGGGGAACCTCACCCCTCCACTTT
TRBV20-1	TRBD1	TRBJ2-3	NA	CSATPRQGSTDTQYF	TGCAGTGCTACCCCCCGACAGGGTAGCACAGATACGCAGTATTTT